One and the same sample provided the 13 T cell receptor beta chains below, sequenced in a study of blood T cell repertoires in COVID-19. The table came from immunoSEQ multiplex PCR; TCRdb's copy has only in-frame clones and leaves some out. The sample yields about 270,000 clones, around 85% seen once. The source material was PBMCs or T cells enriched from blood (not recorded which). Source of these receptors: a woman in her forties or fifties with acute COVID-19.

The chain recombines TRBV4-2 with TRBJ2-4; D possibly corresponds to TRBD2 (6 bases). The V gene lost 0 bases and the J gene lost 0 bases, with 12 bases spanning the gap. Germline V gene lookup returns CDR1 LGHNA and CDR2 YNFKEQ. This CDR3 contains 17 residues. The CDR3 sequence: CASSQEAGRGAKNIQYF. The CDR3 bases are TGTGCCAGCAGCCAAGAGGCGGGAAGGGGAGCCAAAAACATTCAGTACTTC.

This chain links TRBV5-5 with TRBJ1-1; D may be TRBD1 (5 bases). Germline CDR1 and CDR2: SGHKS and YYEKEE (reference sequence). The CDR3 consists of 14 residues. Trimming cost V 9 bases and J 0 bases, with 15 bases left between them. The CDR3 protein is CATAPRDLNTEAFF. The CDR3 coding sequence is TGTGCCACCGCTCCGCGGGACTTGAACACTGAAGCTTTCTTT.

The chain recombines TRBV4-3 with TRBJ1-5, with a possible D match to TRBD1 (5 bases). In germline, CDR1 is LGHNA, CDR2 YSLEER. CDR3 length equals 16 residues. Trimming took 0 bases from V and 1 from J, leaving 10 bases between them. The CDR3 DNA reads TGCGCCAGCAGCCAAGACGGGGGTAGGAGCAATCAGCCCCAGCATTTT. Its protein is CASSQDGGRSNQPQHF.

This chain's CDR3 is CASSPARGQREDTQYF. The CDR3 region has the DNA TGTGCCAGCAGCCCGGCTAGGGGCCAGCGGGAAGATACGCAGTATTTT. The chain employs TRBV7-3 and TRBJ2-3; 7 bases are a match to TRBD2. From germline, CDR1 is SGHTA and CDR2 FQGTGA. Germline trimming cut 5 bases from V and 5 bases from J; bases unmatched to any gene: 13. The CDR3 length is 16 residues.

This rearrangement joins TRBV6-2 or TRBV6-3 to TRBJ2-7; D uncertain. V lost 2 bases and J 1 base, leaving 9 bases between the germline ends. Germline CDR1 MNHEY, CDR2 SVGEGT. This CDR3 comprises 14 residues. For the CDR3, the DNA is TGTGCCAGCAGTTACCCGACACCTTCCTACGAGCAGTACTTC. It encodes CASSYPTPSYEQYF.

The V and J genes are TRBV4-1 and TRBJ2-1; the match to TRBD2 covers 8 bases. This CDR3 has 16 residues. The V segment lost 0 bases and the J segment 4 bases; nucleotides outside the gene matches: 5. Germline CDR1 and CDR2: MGHRA and YSYEKL. The CDR3 sequence is CASSQEGAGGYNEQFF. CDR3 sequence (DNA): TGCGCCAGCAGCCAAGAAGGGGCGGGGGGATACAATGAGCAGTTCTTC.

This chain joins TRBV19 and TRBJ1-2; 8 positions match TRBD1. Germline CDR1 reads LNHDA; CDR2 reads SQIVND (reference sequence). The CDR3 spans 15 residues. The ends lost 5 bases at V and 2 bases at J; junction bases unmatched: 7. The DNA of the CDR3 is TGTGCCAGTAGTTCTCGGACAGGGCAGAACTATGGCTACACCTTC. It translates to CASSSRTGQNYGYTF. The variable domain in full, completed from reference TRBV19 and TRBJ1-2, reads DGGITQSPKYLFRKEGQNVTLSCEQNLNHDAMYWYRQDPGQGLRLIYYSQIVNDFQKGDIAEGYSVSREKKESFPLTVTSAQKNPTAFYLCASSSRTGQNYGYTFGSGTRLTVV.

The rearrangement links TRBV9 to TRBJ1-1; D perhaps matches TRBD1 (5 bases). The V and J ends lost 3 bases and 7 bases respectively, with 13 bases between them. The CDR3 length is 13 residues. Germline CDR1 reads SGDLS; CDR2 reads YYNGEE. CDR3 sequence (DNA): TGTGCCAGCAGCGGAGGAGGGGAGGGTGAAGCTTTCTTT. Translating gives CASSGGGEGEAFF.

This sequence joins TRBV5-6 and TRBJ2-2; a possible D gene is TRBD1 (6 bases). The germline gives CDR1 SGHDT, CDR2 YYEEEE. The CDR3 runs 15 residues. Trimming shortened V by 3 bases and J by 3 bases, and 12 bases separated the two germline ends. The CDR3 protein is CASSSRTVYTGELFF. The CDR3 DNA is TGTGCCAGCAGCTCGAGGACAGTCTACACCGGGGAGCTGTTTTTT.

This chain joins TRBV20-1 and TRBJ1-2; possible D gene TRBD1, 5 bases. The V gene's germline CDR1 is DFQATT and CDR2 SNEGSKA (reference sequence). The CDR3 loop spans 12 amino acids. Trimming took 3 bases from V and 7 from J, leaving 12 bases between them. The CDR3 loop is CSASPPGGGYTF. In DNA form, the CDR3 reads TGCAGTGCTAGTCCCCCGGGGGGTGGCTACACCTTC.

The V call is TRBV7-9, the J call TRBJ1-3; 9 bases agree with TRBD1. Per the germline V gene, CDR1 is SEHNR and CDR2 is FQNEAQ (reference sequence). The J segment lost 9 bases and the V segment lost 3 bases, leaving 9 bases of the junction unmatched. The CDR3 covers 15 residues. CDR3 nucleotide sequence: TGTGCCAGCAGCTTGGGGACAGGGAGTGATGGCACCATATATTTT. Translation: CASSLGTGSDGTIYF.

V is TRBV18 and J is TRBJ2-3; 10 nucleotides line up with TRBD2. J lost 0 bases, V lost 1 base, and 4 bases had no gene match. The CDR3 runs to 17 residues. Germline V gene sequence: CDR1 KGHSH, CDR2 LQKENI. This chain's CDR3 is CASSPLASGGSTDTQYF. The CDR3 DNA reads as TGTGCCAGCTCACCACTTGCTAGCGGGGGCAGCACAGATACGCAGTATTTT.

This sequence joins TRBV25-1 and TRBJ2-5; maybe TRBD1 (5 bases). V shed 2 bases and J shed 4 bases, with 14 bases lying between them. From germline, CDR1 is MGHDK and CDR2 SYGVNS. The CDR3 totals 15 residues. CDR3 residues: CASSEQGIGGETQYF. The CDR3 coding sequence is TGTGCCAGCAGTGAACAGGGAATTGGCGGAGAGACCCAGTACTTC.